This TCR beta chain was recovered during a study of T-cell memory formation after mild COVID-19. Whole-study findings and limits: While clones contracting from day 15 to 85 were balanced between CD4 and CD8, later expanders leaned CD4+. The study found contracting CD4+ clones mainly in CM and EM and contracting CD8+ clones in EMRA.

The CDR3 covers 14 residues. The ends were cut back, 4 bases at V and 6 bases at J, with 18 bases in the middle. The germline V gene has CDR1 SQVTM and CDR2 ANQGSEA. One entry per CDR3 protein results from TCRdb running MiXCR on the 5' RACE reads. The sample records some 29,000 distinct CDR3 sequences, about 16% being singletons. At least ten counts were recorded for this clonotype. Its antigen is as yet unknown. This receptor was taken from an adult who had mild COVID-19 (a few samples of this study predate the infection). Cell type and time point are not known. Sequenced input: PBMCs or a T cell subset sorted from them (not recorded which). The V gene is TRBV29-1, the J gene TRBJ1-1; D is unclear. The DNA of the CDR3 is TGCAGCGTTGGCCCTAGACTGACTACGGCTGAAGCTTTCTTT. It translates to CSVGPRLTTAEAFF.